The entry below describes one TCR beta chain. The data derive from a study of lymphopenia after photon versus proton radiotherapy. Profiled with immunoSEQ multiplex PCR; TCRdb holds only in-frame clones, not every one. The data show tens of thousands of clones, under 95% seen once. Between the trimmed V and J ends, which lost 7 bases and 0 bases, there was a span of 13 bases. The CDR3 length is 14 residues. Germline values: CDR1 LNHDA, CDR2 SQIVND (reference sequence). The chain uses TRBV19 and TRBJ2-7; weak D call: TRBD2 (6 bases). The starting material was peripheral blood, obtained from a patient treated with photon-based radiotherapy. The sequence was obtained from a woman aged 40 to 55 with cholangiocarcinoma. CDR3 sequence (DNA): TGTGCCAGTATGTCACCCGGGAGCTCCTACGAGCAGTACTTC. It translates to CASMSPGSSYEQYF.